Only one count was recorded for the clone carrying this TCR beta chain. This sample was taken from a study of control samples from healthy donors and cancer patients. Clones were read by immunoSEQ multiplex PCR, and TCRdb kept only the in-frame ones, dropping some. The data contain about 19,000 clones, roughly 80% of them seen just once; the ten biggest clones take up 29%. The CDR3 consists of 14 residues. V was clipped by 6 bases and J by 4 bases; unmatched bases: 4. Germline-derived CDR1 and CDR2 are MNHEY and SMNVEV (reference sequence). The sequence came from an older man with head and neck cancer. The V gene is TRBV27, the J gene TRBJ2-3, with TRBD2 identical over 10 bases. The sequenced sample consisted of PBMCs. CDR3 region: CASSPSGRSDTQYF. CDR3 sequence (DNA): TGTGCCAGCAGCCCTAGCGGGAGATCAGATACGCAGTATTTT.